This T cell receptor beta chain originates from a study of T cells after posttransplantation cyclophosphamide (TCRdb year 2016). The study in broad terms: Using TRB sequencing, the study followed how the T cell repertoire rebuilt after myeloablative bone marrow transplantation with posttransplantation cyclophosphamide given as GVHD prophylaxis. Antigen receptor sequencing covered samples from some 35 PTCy-treated patients and 15 to 20 of their related bone marrow donors. In 3 patients, up to about 3 additional blood samples taken between 2 and 5.2 years after transplant also underwent TRB sequencing, as did pretransplant blood from 4 patients. Public TRB sequences were checked against a database of over 3,000 sequences associated with responses to pathogens, tumor antigens, self-antigens and alloantigens. Blood from all 35 or so PTCy patients with 1-year posttransplant specimens was subjected to TRB sequencing. Because TRA and TRB clonality correlated tightly in under ten samples, the subsequent TCR analyses were limited to TRB only. What the research found in general, with its limitations: The TRB repertoires of T cells infiltrating skin or GI tract showed only limited overlap with the TRB repertoires of T cells in blood. Across approximately 41 patients, TRB clonality was highly associated with recipient CMV seropositivity and CMV reactivation, and PTCy diversity was similar to diversity in CNI/methotrexate controls. Donor-recipient similarity was low at 1-2 months but increased during the first year, and donor CD8+ memory clones often dominated later blood repertoires.

This clone was recorded many times. Its target antigen remains unknown. One base away there is no much larger clone; base qualities are not given. Looking up the germline V gene yields CDR1 SGDLS and CDR2 YYNGEE. The CDR3 goes from the cysteine to the phenylalanine over 17 residues. The only DNA kept is the CDR3, 51 bases in frame from the first base. The trim is 3 bases for V and 1 base for J, with a gap of 16 bases between the germline ends. Related bone marrow donors provided peripheral blood samples on the day of marrow donation. Peripheral blood and bone marrow mononuclear cells were isolated by Ficoll-Hypaque density centrifugation and cryopreserved. TRB sequencing was run on genomic DNA with either the immunoSEQ assay at survey resolution or the hsTCRB kit. Per the authors' processing: The immunoSEQ software handled the initial read processing, while the LymphoSeq R package was used for the repertoire analyses. Clonality was computed as 1 minus normalized Shannon entropy, and a Gini coefficient was also calculated for each TRB dataset. Phenotypes of unsorted samples were inferred by mapping TRB sequences from sorted subsets of the recipient or donor onto the same recipient's unsorted samples. As stored in TCRdb, this immuneACCESS dataset retains in-frame rearrangements with V and J assigned. A fraction of the clones does not appear; measured against another copy, unresolved V genes explain less than half of the discrepancy, and the remainder lacks a known reason. D and trimming were read from the DNA, whereas the V and J calls and clone size are those reported in that table. This sample holds under 50,000 clones in total, without any singletons. The ten largest account for roughly 2% of the sample.

The receptor was isolated from a man between 40 and 49 years old in good health, CMV-negative, and a related stem cell transplant donor. The sample consisted of PBMCs. The rearrangement joined TRBV9 to TRBJ2-2; possibly the D gene is TRBD2, per 6 matching bases. The nucleotide sequence is TGTGCCAGCAGCGGCCTGCTGGGACTCGAGAACACCGGGGAGCTGTTTTTT. This yields the protein CASSGLLGLENTGELFF.